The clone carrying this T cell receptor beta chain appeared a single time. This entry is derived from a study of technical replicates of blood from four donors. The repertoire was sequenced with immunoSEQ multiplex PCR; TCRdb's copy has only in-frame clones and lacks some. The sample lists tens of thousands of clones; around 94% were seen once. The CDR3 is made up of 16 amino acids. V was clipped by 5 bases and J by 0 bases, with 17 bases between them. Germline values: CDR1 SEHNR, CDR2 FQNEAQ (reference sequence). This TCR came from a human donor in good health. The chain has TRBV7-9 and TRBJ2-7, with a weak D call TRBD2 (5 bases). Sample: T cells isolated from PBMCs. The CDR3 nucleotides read TGTGCCAGCAGCAGGATCGCCGGGGTTTACTCCTACGAGCAGTACTTC. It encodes CASSRIAGVYSYEQYF.